These T cell receptor beta chains were read from a single sample in a study of T cells in Graves' hyperthyroidism and ophthalmopathy. Each CDR3 protein is one row after TCRdb ran MiXCR on the multiplex PCR reads. The sample includes under 250,000 distinct CDR3 sequences, roughly 17% seen only once; the top ten take about 50%. The specimen was blood. The receptors shown here come from a woman aged 50 to 65 with Graves' hyperthyroidism. The CDR3 runs from the conserved cysteine through the conserved F or W. A D gene is named only where the DNA matches it firmly. Rows may omit the clone size; those that give it use once, few, many or a size class.

.,TRBV5-5,TRBJ1-3,TRBD1,CASSLRGDRSGNTIYF,TGTGCCAGCAGCTTGAGGGGGGACAGATCTGGAAACACCATATATTTT
.,TRBV19,TRBJ2-3,.,CASSPEAGAITDTQYF,TGTGCCAGTAGTCCCGAGGCGGGGGCCATAACAGATACGCAGTATTTT
many,TRBV27,TRBJ2-5,TRBD1,CASSFITGQGQETQYF,TGTGCCAGCAGTTTTATAACGGGACAGGGGCAAGAGACCCAGTACTTC
many,TRBV6-1,TRBJ1-6,.,CASISNRNNSPLHF,TGTGCCAGCATCTCGAACAGAAATAATTCACCCCTCCACTTT
many,TRBV28,TRBJ1-2,TRBD1,CASSSTGQGVRGYTF,TGTGCCAGCAGCTCGACGGGACAGGGAGTTCGTGGCTACACCTTC
many,TRBV2,TRBJ2-3,.,CASSDPSDPRRTLPDTQYF,TGTGCCAGCAGTGATCCCTCCGACCCCCGCCGGACCCTCCCAGATACGCAGTATTTT
many,TRBV29-1,TRBJ1-2,.,CSVDSSKDGYTF,TGCAGCGTTGATTCTAGCAAAGATGGCTACACCTTC
.,TRBV5-1,TRBJ2-7,TRBD2,CASRDLTSAHYEQYF,TGCGCCAGCAGGGATCTAACTAGCGCCCACTACGAGCAGTACTTC
few,TRBV7-9,TRBJ2-2,TRBD2,CASSSIREGDTGELFF,TGTGCCAGCAGCTCCATCCGGGAGGGGGACACCGGGGAGCTGTTTTTT
.,TRBV7-7,TRBJ2-2,.,CASSRTENTGELFF,TGTGCTAGCAGCCGGACTGAGAACACCGGGGAGCTGTTTTTT
.,TRBV6-2/TRBV6-3,TRBJ2-4,TRBD2,CASSYSDPSGSLFLNIQYF,TGTGCCAGCAGTTACTCTGACCCTAGCGGGAGTTTATTTTTAAACATTCAGTACTTC
few,TRBV7-3,TRBJ2-7,.,CASSLTPSHEQYF,TGTGCCAGCAGCTTAACCCCCTCACACGAGCAGTACTTC
many,TRBV6-1,TRBJ1-1,TRBD1,CASRLGQVNTEAFF,TGTGCCAGCAGATTAGGACAGGTCAACACTGAAGCTTTCTTT
many,TRBV15,TRBJ1-5,TRBD1,CATSRKGQGANQPQHF,TGTGCCACCAGCAGAAAGGGACAGGGAGCTAATCAGCCCCAGCATTTT
many,TRBV5-4,TRBJ1-1,.,CASSLGPWDGTEAFF,TGTGCCAGCAGCTTGGGTCCTTGGGACGGCACTGAAGCTTTCTTT
many,TRBV5-1,TRBJ1-2,TRBD1,CASSTGQGSLYGYTF,TGCGCCAGCAGCACAGGACAGGGTTCCCTTTATGGCTACACCTTC
many,TRBV3-1,TRBJ1-1,TRBD1,CASSPRQGYTEAFF,TGTGCCAGCAGCCCAAGACAGGGTTACACTGAAGCTTTCTTT
few,TRBV5-1,TRBJ2-1,.,CASSLQDSYNEQFF,TGCGCCAGCAGCCTTCAGGACAGTTACAATGAGCAGTTCTTC
few,TRBV20-1,TRBJ2-5,.,CSGTRTVQETQYF,TGCAGTGGAACCAGGACCGTTCAGGAGACCCAGTACTTC
many,TRBV12-3/TRBV12-4,TRBJ2-1,TRBD2,CASSFPSGRAAQFF,TGTGCCAGCAGTTTCCCTAGCGGGAGAGCGGCGCAGTTCTTC
few,TRBV18,TRBJ2-1,.,CASSQRGPAGRLEQFF,TGTGCCAGCTCACAACGGGGACCCGCGGGCCGCCTTGAGCAGTTCTTC
.,TRBV29-1,TRBJ2-1,TRBD2,CSVEYGLAANSYNEQFF,TGCAGCGTTGAATATGGACTAGCGGCCAACTCCTACAATGAGCAGTTCTTC
many,TRBV13,TRBJ2-1,TRBD1,CASSLVGTDEQFF,TGTGCCAGCAGCTTAGTAGGGACAGATGAGCAGTTCTTC
.,TRBV19,TRBJ1-1,.,CASRGPNTEAFF,TGTGCCAGTAGGGGGCCGAACACTGAAGCTTTCTTT
.,TRBV5-1,TRBJ1-3,.,CASSLPTGISGNTIYF,TGCGCCAGCAGCTTACCTACAGGCATCTCTGGAAACACCATATATTTT
many,TRBV28,TRBJ2-1,.,CASSFYGNEQFF,TGTGCCAGCAGTTTTTACGGGAATGAGCAGTTCTTC
.,TRBV20-1,TRBJ2-7,.,CSSGGQVESEQYF,TGCAGTTCGGGGGGACAGGTAGAGAGCGAGCAGTACTTC
.,TRBV6-1,TRBJ2-2,.,CASSETGLGELFF,TGTGCCAGCAGTGAAACCGGGTTGGGGGAGCTGTTTTTT
.,TRBV7-2,TRBJ2-1,TRBD2,CASSPRRLAGDWGEQFF,TGTGCCAGCAGCCCACGTAGACTAGCGGGAGACTGGGGGGAGCAGTTCTTC
.,TRBV7-9,TRBJ2-2,TRBD1,CASSGAGQGLGGELFF,TGTGCCAGCAGCGGGGCGGGACAGGGACTTGGCGGGGAGCTGTTTTTT
many,TRBV11-3,TRBJ1-6,TRBD1,CASSRRDRRYNSPLHF,TGTGCCAGCAGCAGAAGGGACAGGAGATATAATTCACCCCTCCACTTT
.,TRBV7-6,TRBJ2-1,TRBD2,CASSPPSGRAHNEQFF,TGTGCCAGCAGCCCACCTAGCGGGAGGGCCCACAATGAGCAGTTCTTC
.,TRBV12-5,TRBJ2-1,.,CASALIGEQFF,TGTGCTAGTGCCCTAATAGGGGAGCAGTTCTTC
many,TRBV30,TRBJ2-1,TRBD2,CAWSDLAGVLNEQFF,TGTGCCTGGAGTGACCTAGCGGGAGTTTTAAATGAGCAGTTCTTC
many,TRBV28,TRBJ2-5,.,CASRMSAQETQYF,TGTGCCAGCAGGATGTCCGCTCAAGAGACCCAGTACTTC
.,TRBV5-1,TRBJ2-5,TRBD1,CASSSTGGIGGGRETQYF,TGCGCCAGCAGCTCAACAGGGGGCATAGGCGGCGGCAGGGAGACCCAGTACTTC
many,TRBV2,TRBJ1-2,.,CASSEYGSTFYGYTF,TGTGCCAGCAGTGAATATGGCTCAACCTTCTATGGCTACACCTTC